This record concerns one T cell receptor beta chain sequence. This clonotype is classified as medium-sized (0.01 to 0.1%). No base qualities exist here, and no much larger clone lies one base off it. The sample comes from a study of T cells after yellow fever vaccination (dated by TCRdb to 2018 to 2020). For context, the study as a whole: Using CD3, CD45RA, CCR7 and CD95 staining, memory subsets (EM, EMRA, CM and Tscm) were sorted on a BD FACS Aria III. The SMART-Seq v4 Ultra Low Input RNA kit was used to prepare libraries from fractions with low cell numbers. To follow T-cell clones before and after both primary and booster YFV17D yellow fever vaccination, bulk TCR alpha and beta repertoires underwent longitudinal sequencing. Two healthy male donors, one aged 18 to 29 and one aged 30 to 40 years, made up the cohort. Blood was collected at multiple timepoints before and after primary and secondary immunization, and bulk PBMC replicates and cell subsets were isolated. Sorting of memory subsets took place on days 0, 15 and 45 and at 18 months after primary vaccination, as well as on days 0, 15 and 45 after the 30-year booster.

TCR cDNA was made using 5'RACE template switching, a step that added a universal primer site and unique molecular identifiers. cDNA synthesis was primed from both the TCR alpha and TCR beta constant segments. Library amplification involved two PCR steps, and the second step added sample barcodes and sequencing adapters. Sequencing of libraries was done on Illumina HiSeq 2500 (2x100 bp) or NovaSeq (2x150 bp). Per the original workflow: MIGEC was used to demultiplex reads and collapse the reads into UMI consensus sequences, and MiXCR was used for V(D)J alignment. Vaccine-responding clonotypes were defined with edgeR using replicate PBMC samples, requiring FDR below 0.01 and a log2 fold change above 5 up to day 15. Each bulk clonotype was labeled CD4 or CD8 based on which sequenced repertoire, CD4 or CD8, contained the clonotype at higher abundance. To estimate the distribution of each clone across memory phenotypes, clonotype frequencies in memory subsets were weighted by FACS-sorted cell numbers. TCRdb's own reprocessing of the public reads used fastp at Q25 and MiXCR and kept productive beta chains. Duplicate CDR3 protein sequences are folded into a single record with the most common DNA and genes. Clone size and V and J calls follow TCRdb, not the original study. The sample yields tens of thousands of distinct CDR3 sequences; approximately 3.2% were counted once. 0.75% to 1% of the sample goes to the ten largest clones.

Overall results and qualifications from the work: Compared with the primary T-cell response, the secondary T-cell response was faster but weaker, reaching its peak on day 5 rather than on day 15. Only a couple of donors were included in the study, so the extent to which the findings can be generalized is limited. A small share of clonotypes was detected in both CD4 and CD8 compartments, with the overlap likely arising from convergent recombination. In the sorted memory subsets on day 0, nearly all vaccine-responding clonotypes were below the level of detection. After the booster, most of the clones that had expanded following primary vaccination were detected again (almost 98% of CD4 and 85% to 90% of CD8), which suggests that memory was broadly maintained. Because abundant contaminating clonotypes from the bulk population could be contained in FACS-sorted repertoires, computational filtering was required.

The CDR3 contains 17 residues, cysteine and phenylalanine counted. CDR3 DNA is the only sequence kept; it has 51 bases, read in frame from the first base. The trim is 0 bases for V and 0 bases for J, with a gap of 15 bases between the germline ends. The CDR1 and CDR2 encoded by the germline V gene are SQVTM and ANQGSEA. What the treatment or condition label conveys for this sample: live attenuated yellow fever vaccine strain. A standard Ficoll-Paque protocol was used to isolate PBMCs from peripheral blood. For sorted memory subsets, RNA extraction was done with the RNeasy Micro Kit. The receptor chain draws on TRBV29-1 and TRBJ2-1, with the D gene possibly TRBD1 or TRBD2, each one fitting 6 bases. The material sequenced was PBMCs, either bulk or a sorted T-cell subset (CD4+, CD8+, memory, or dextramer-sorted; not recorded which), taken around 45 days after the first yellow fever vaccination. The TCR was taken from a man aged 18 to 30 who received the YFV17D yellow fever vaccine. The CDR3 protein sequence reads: CSVEDLGGSSSYNEQFF. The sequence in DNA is TGCAGCGTTGAAGATCTGGGGGGCTCCAGCTCCTACAATGAGCAGTTCTTC.